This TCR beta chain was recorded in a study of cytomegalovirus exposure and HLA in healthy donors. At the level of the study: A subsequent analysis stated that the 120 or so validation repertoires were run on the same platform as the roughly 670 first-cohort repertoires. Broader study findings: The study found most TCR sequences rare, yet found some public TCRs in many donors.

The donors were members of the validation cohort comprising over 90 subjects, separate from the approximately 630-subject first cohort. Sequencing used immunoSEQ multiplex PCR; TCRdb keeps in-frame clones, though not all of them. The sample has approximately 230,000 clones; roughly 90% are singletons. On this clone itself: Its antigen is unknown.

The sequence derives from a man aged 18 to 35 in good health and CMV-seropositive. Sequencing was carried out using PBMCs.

The CDR3 spells CASSLSLSLGETQYF. In nucleotides, the CDR3 is TGTGCCAGCAGTTTATCCCTATCGTTGGGGGAGACCCAGTACTTC. The chain joins TRBV27 to TRBJ2-5; D remains ambiguous. The CDR3 length is 15 residues. From germline, CDR1 is MNHEY and CDR2 SMNVEV (reference sequence). V lost 0 bases and J lost 5, with 13 bases in between.